This TCR beta chain was sequenced in a study of T cell responses to AZD1222 COVID-19 vaccine. The assay was immunoSEQ multiplex PCR, and TCRdb's table has in-frame clones only and misses some. The sample has roughly 120,000 clones; around 93% are singletons. Broader study findings: In a largely white British group with more females than males, clonal diversity was possibly underestimated.

Note on this clone: Its antigen is undetermined.

J was trimmed by 0 bases and V by 4 bases; bases with no gene match: 6. There are 15 residues in the CDR3. Germline V gene data show CDR1 as SGHRS and CDR2 as YFSETQ. The chain recombines TRBV5-1 with TRBJ1-1; 7 positions match TRBD1. The sequenced sample was peripheral blood, obtained 28 days after the second AZD1222 dose. The clonotype was recovered from an adult who received the AZD1222 COVID-19 vaccine. The CDR3 reads CASSPGGLMNTEAFF. The DNA for the CDR3 is TGCGCCAGCAGCCCAGGGGGGCTGATGAACACTGAAGCTTTCTTT.